This T cell receptor (beta chain) was profiled in a study of cytomegalovirus exposure and HLA in healthy donors. Notes on the study in general: In an earlier analysis, productive rearrangement rates for most beta V segments clustered near 87% or 30%.

Notes on this clone: No antigen is known for it.

Researchers ran the PCR with 60 Vbeta and 13 Jbeta primers. Using immunoSEQ multiplex PCR, the repertoire was profiled, and TCRdb retains in-frame clones only, with some absent. The sample carries fewer than 100,000 clones, about three quarters recorded once. Sequencing was carried out using PBMCs. The receptor comes from a man aged 40-49 years in good health and CMV-seropositive.

As DNA, the CDR3 is TGTGCCACCAGCCAACCGGGACAGGGGTTCTACGAGCAGTACTTC. Amino acids: CATSQPGQGFYEQYF. This sequence joins TRBV15 and TRBJ2-7; TRBD1 matches 10 bases. V gave up 5 bases and J gave up 3 bases; unmatched junction bases: 7. CDR1 LNHNV and CDR2 YYDKDF come from the germline V gene (reference sequence). The CDR3 loop spans 15 amino acids.